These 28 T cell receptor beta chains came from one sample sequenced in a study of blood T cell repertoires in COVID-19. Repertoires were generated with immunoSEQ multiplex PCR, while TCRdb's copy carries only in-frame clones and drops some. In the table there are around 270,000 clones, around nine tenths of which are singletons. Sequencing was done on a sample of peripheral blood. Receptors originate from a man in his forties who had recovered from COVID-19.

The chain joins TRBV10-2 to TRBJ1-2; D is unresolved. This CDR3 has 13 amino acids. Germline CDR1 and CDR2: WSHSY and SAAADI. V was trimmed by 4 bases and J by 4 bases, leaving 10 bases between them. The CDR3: CASSGGGSYGYTF. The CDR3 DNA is TGCGCCAGCAGTGGAGGAGGTTCCTATGGCTACACCTTC.

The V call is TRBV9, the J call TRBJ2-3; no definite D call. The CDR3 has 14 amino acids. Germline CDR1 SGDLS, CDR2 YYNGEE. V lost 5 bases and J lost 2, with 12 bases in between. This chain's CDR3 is CASSHMADTDTQYF. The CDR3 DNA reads TGTGCCAGCAGTCACATGGCAGACACAGATACGCAGTATTTT.

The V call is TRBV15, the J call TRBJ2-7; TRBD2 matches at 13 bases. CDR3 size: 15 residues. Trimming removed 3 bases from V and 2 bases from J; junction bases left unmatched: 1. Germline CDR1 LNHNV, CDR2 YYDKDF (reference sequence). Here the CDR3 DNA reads TGTGCCACCAGCAGTGGGACTAGCGGGACCTACGAGCAGTACTTC. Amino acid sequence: CATSSGTSGTYEQYF.

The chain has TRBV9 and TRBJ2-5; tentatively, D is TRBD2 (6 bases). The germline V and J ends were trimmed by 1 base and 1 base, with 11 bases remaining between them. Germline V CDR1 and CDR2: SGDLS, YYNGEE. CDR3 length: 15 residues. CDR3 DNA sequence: TGTGCCAGCAGCGTATTTATCGGGGGCCAAGAGACCCAGTACTTC. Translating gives CASSVFIGGQETQYF.

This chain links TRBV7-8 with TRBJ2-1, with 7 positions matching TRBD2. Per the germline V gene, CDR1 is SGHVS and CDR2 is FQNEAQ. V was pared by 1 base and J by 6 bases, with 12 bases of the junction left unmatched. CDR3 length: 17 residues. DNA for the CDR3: TGTGCCAGCAGCTTAGGACTTCCCGGGAGGCGTGGCAATGAGCAGTTCTTC. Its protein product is CASSLGLPGRRGNEQFF.

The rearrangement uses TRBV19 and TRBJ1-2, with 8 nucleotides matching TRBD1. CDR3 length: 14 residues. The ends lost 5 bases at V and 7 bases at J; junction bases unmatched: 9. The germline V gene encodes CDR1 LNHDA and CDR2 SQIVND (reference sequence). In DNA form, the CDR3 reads TGTGCCAGTAGTCCTCGACAGGGGATGAGTGGCTACACCTTC. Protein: CASSPRQGMSGYTF.

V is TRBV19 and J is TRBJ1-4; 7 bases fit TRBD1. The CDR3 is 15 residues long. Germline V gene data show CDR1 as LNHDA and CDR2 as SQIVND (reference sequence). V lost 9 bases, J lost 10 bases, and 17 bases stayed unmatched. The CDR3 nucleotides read TGTGCCAGCAGGATCGTAGGGGGTCAGGGGGGAAAACTGTTTTTT. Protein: CASRIVGGQGGKLFF.

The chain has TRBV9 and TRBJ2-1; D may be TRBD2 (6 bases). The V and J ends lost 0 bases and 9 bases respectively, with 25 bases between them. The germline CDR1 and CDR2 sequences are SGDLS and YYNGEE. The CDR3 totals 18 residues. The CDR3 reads CASSVDLYTGRGSGEQFF. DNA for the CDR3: TGTGCCAGCAGCGTAGATCTTTATACGGGCCGGGGGTCAGGTGAGCAGTTCTTC.

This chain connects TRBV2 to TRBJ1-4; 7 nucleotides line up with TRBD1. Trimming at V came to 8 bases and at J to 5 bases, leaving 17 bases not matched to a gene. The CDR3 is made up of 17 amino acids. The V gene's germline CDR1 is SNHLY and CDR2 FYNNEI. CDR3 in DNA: TGTGCCAGCCGGGACACGGGACAGCTTTCTCTCAATGAAAAACTGTTTTTT. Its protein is CASRDTGQLSLNEKLFF.

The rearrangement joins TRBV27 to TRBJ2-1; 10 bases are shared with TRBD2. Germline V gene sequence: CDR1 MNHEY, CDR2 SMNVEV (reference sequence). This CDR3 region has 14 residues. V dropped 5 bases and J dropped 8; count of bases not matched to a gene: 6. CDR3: CASSHSGGVDEQFF. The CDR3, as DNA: TGTGCCAGCAGTCACAGCGGGGGGGTTGATGAGCAGTTCTTC.

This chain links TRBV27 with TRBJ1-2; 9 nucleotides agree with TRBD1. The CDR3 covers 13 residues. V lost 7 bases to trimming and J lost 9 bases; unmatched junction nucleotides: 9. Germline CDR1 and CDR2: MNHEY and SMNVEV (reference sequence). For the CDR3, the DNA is TGTGCCAGCATGGGGGGACAGGGTCGGAGCTACACCTTC. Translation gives CASMGGQGRSYTF.

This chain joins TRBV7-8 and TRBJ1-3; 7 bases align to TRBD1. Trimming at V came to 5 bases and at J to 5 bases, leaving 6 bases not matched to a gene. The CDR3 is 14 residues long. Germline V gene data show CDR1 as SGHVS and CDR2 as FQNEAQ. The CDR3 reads CASSLRGIRNTIYF. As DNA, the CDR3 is TGTGCCAGCAGCCTCAGGGGGATCCGAAACACCATATATTTT.

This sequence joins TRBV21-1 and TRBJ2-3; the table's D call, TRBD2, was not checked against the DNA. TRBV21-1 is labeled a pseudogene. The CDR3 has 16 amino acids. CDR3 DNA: TGTGCCAGCAGCGGGACGGGCGGGGGGCGCACAGATACGCAGTATTTT. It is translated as CASSGTGGGRTDTQYF.

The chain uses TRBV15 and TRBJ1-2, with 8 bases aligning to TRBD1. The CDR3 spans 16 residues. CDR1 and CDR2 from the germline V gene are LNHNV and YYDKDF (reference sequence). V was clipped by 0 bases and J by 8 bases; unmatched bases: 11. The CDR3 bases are TGTGCCACCAGCAGAGATAGGGCCGGACAGGGCTTCGGCTACACCTTC. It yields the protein CATSRDRAGQGFGYTF.

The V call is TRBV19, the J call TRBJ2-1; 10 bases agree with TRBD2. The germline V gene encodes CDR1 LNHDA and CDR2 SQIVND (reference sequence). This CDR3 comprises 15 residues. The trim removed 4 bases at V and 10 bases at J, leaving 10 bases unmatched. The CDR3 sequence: CASSTISGGAGEQFF. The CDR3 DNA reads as TGTGCCAGTAGTACAATCAGCGGGGGGGCAGGGGAGCAGTTCTTC. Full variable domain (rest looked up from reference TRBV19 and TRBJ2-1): DGGITQSPKYLFRKEGQNVTLSCEQNLNHDAMYWYRQDPGQGLRLIYYSQIVNDFQKGDIAEGYSVSREKKESFPLTVTSAQKNPTAFYLCASSTISGGAGEQFFGPGTRLTVL.

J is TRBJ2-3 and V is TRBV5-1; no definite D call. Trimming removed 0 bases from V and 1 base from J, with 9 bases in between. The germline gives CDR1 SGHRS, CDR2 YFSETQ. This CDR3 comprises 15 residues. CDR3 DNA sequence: TGCGCCAGCAGCTTGGGACACTCGGGCACAGATACGCAGTATTTT. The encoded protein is CASSLGHSGTDTQYF. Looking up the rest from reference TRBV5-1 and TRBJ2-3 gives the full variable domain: KAGVTQTPRYLIKTRGQQVTLSCSPISGHRSVSWYQQTPGQGLQFLFEYFSETQRNKGNFPGRFSGRQFSNSRSEMNVSTLELGDSALYLCASSLGHSGTDTQYFGPGTRLTVL.

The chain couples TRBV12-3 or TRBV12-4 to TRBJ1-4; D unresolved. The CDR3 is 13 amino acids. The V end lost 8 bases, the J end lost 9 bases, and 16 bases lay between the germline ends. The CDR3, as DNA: TGTGCCAGCGGAGGGCAAGGCCTTCAAAAACTGTTTTTT. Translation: CASGGQGLQKLFF.

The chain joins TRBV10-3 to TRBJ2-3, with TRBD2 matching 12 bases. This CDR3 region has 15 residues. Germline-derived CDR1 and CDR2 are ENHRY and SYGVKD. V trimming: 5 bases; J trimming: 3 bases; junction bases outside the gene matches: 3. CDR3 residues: CAISYGLAGTDTQYF. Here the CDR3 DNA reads TGTGCCATCAGTTACGGACTAGCGGGAACAGATACGCAGTATTTT.

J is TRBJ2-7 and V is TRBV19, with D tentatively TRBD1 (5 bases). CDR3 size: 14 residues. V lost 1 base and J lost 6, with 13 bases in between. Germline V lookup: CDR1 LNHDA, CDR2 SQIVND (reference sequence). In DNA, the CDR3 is TGTGCCAGTAGTATAGCCCGGACACGATCCGAGCAGTACTTC. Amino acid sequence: CASSIARTRSEQYF.

Here the CDR3 DNA reads TGTGCCAGCAGCGTAGGACAGCGGGGGACAGATACGCAGTATTTT. Translated: CASSVGQRGTDTQYF. The chain has TRBV9 and TRBJ2-3; 8 positions match TRBD2. Germline CDR1 reads SGDLS; CDR2 reads YYNGEE. The length of the CDR3 is 15 residues. J was trimmed by 3 bases and V by 0 bases; bases with no gene match: 3.

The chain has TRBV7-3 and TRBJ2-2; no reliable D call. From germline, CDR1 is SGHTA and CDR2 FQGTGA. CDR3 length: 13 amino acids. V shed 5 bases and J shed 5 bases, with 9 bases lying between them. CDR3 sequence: CASSTVGTGELFF. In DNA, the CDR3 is TGTGCCAGCAGCACGGTCGGGACCGGGGAGCTGTTTTTT.

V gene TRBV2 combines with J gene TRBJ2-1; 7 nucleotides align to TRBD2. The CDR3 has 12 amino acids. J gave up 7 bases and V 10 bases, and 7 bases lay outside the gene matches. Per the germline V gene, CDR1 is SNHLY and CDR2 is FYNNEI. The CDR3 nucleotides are TGTGCCATTAAAACCGGGAGGAATGAGCAGTTCTTC. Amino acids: CAIKTGRNEQFF. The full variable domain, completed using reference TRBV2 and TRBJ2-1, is EPEVTQTPSHQVTQMGQEVILRCVPISNHLYFYWYRQILGQKVEFLVSFYNNEISEKSEIFDDQFSVERPDGSNFTLKIRSTKLEDSAMYFCAIKTGRNEQFFGPGTRLTVL.

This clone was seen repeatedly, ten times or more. The CDR3 reads CASSRMDRAYEQYF. The CDR3 region has the DNA TGTGCCAGCAGCCGAATGGACAGGGCCTACGAGCAGTACTTC. This chain links TRBV5-6 with TRBJ2-7, with 8 bases identical to TRBD1. There are 14 residues in the CDR3. Germline V CDR1 and CDR2: SGHDT, YYEEEE. With 4 bases clipped from V and 2 bases from J, the junction kept 5 bases outside the gene matches.

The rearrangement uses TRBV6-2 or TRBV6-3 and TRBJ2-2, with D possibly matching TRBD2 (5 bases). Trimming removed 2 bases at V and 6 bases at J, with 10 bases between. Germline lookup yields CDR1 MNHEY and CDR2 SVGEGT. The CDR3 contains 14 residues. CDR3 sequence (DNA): TGTGCCAGCAGTTACCTCTCCGGGGCCGGGGAGCTGTTTTTT. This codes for CASSYLSGAGELFF.

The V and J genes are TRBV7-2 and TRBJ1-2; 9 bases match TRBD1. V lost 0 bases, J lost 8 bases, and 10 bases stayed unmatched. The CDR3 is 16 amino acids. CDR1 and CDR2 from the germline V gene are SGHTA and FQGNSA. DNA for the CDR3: TGTGCCAGCAGCTTAGCTCGAGGGACAGGGATCTGGGGCTACACCTTC. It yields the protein CASSLARGTGIWGYTF.

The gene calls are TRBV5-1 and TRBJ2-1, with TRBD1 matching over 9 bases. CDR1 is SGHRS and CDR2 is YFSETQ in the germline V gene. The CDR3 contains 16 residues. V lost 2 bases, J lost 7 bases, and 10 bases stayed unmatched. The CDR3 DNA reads TGCGCCAGCAGCTTAGCACCGGGACAGGGACGGAATGAGCAGTTCTTC. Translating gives CASSLAPGQGRNEQFF.

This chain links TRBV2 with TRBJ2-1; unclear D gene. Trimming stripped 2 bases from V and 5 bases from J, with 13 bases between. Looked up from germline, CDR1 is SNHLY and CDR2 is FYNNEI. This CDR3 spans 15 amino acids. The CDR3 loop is CASSESVPPDNEQFF. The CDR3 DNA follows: TGTGCCAGCAGTGAATCAGTTCCCCCCGACAATGAGCAGTTCTTC.

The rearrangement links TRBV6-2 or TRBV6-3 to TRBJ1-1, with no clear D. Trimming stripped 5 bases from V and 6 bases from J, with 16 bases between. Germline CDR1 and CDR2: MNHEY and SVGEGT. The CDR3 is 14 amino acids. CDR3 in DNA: TGTGCCAGCAGTCAGACTGTACCTATTGCTGAAGCTTTCTTT. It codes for CASSQTVPIAEAFF.